Presented here are 24 T cell receptor beta chains from one specimen sequenced in a study of blood T cell repertoires in COVID-19. This table comes from immunoSEQ multiplex PCR, and its TCRdb copy is limited to in-frame clones, with some not included. This table holds some 100,000 clones, around 85% found once. The sequencing sample was made of peripheral blood. Every receptor here comes from a man in his 70s who had recovered from COVID-19.

The chain links TRBV7-8 to TRBJ2-7; 10 bases fit TRBD2. Trimming took 5 bases from V and 1 from J; bases not matched to a gene: 8. The V gene's germline CDR1 is SGHVS and CDR2 FQNEAQ. The CDR3 totals 16 residues. CDR3 sequence reads: CASSGSGLAVSYEQYF. The DNA of the CDR3 is TGTGCCAGCAGCGGTTCTGGACTAGCGGTGTCCTACGAGCAGTACTTC.

CDR3 nucleotide sequence: TGTGCCAGCAGTGGGACTAGATCCTACGAGCAGTACTTC. Residues: CASSGTRSYEQYF. The rearrangement joins TRBV12-3 or TRBV12-4 to TRBJ2-7, with 8 nucleotides matching TRBD2. Trimming cost V 5 bases and J 1 base; bases outside gene matches: 1. CDR3 length equals 13 residues.

The rearrangement links TRBV7-2 to TRBJ1-2; 8 nucleotides agree with TRBD1. This CDR3 is 15 amino acids long. With 5 bases clipped from V and 7 bases from J, the junction kept 12 bases outside the gene matches. Germline lookup yields CDR1 SGHTA and CDR2 FQGNSA. The chain's CDR3 is CASSPQDRVVGGYTF. Written as DNA, the CDR3 is TGTGCCAGCAGCCCACAGGACAGGGTTGTAGGTGGCTACACCTTC.

This sequence joins TRBV4-1 and TRBJ1-2; D call uncertain. Trimming pared 2 bases from V and 2 bases from J, leaving 3 bases between. This CDR3 is built from 12 residues. CDR1 and CDR2 (germline): MGHRA, YSYEKL. CDR3 sequence reads: CASSQLNYGYTF. CDR3 coding DNA: TGCGCCAGCAGCCAACTCAACTATGGCTACACCTTC.

The chain links TRBV6-2 or TRBV6-3 to TRBJ1-5; D ambiguous. Trimming left V 2 bases short and J 7 bases short, with 12 bases between. Germline-derived CDR1 and CDR2 are MNHEY and SVGEGT. The CDR3 loop spans 14 amino acids. CDR3 amino acids: CASSYRASGQPQHF. The CDR3 nucleotides are TGTGCCAGCAGTTACAGGGCAAGCGGCCAGCCCCAGCATTTT.

This rearrangement joins TRBV7-2 to TRBJ2-1, with 8 bases aligning to TRBD2. The CDR3 length is 17 residues. In germline, CDR1 is SGHTA, CDR2 FQGNSA. With 0 bases clipped from V and 8 bases from J, the junction kept 12 bases outside the gene matches. The CDR3 reads CASSLAGLARHGDEQFF. The CDR3 DNA is TGTGCCAGCAGCTTAGCAGGACTAGCTCGCCACGGGGATGAGCAGTTCTTC.

This chain joins TRBV28 and TRBJ1-5; 7 bases fit TRBD1. Germline V gene data show CDR1 as MDHEN and CDR2 as SYDVKM. The CDR3 is made up of 16 amino acids. Unmatched junction bases numbered 9, after V lost 5 bases and J lost 2 bases. In DNA, the CDR3 is TGTGCCAGCAGTGACCCGACAGGGAGTGGCAATCAGCCCCAGCATTTT. Protein product: CASSDPTGSGNQPQHF. The full variable domain, its missing parts supplied by reference TRBV28 and TRBJ1-5, is DVKVTQSSRYLVKRTGEKVFLECVQDMDHENMFWYRQDPGLGLRLIYFSYDVKMKEKGDIPEGYSVSREKKERFSLILESASTNQTSMYLCASSDPTGSGNQPQHFGDGTRLSIL.

V and J are TRBV3-1 (or the pseudogene TRBV3-2) and TRBJ2-5; D call uncertain. This CDR3 comprises 14 residues. The V gene's germline CDR1 is LGHDT and CDR2 YNNKEL (reference sequence). The ends were cut back, 3 bases at V and 1 base at J, with 9 bases in the middle. CDR3 sequence: CASSQETGQETQYF. Written as DNA, the CDR3 is TGTGCCAGCAGCCAGGAGACGGGCCAAGAGACCCAGTACTTC.

This clone appeared once. The chain employs TRBV7-9 and TRBJ2-7; 7 bases are shared with TRBD1. The CDR3 is 14 amino acids. Unmatched junction bases numbered 6, after V lost 4 bases and J lost 3 bases. CDR1 and CDR2 (germline): SEHNR, FQNEAQ (reference sequence). CDR3 sequence reads: CASSYRQGNYEQYF. As DNA, the CDR3 is TGTGCCAGCAGCTACCGACAGGGTAACTACGAGCAGTACTTC. The full variable domain, its missing parts supplied by reference TRBV7-9 and TRBJ2-7, is DTGVSQNPRHKITKRGQNVTFRCDPISEHNRLYWYRQTLGQGPEFLTYFQNEAQLEKSRLLSDRFSAERPKGSFSTLEIQRTEQGDSAMYLCASSYRQGNYEQYFGPGTRLTVT.

The chain carries TRBV7-2 and TRBJ2-7; 8 bases agree with TRBD1. This CDR3 is built from 14 residues. Germline V gene sequence: CDR1 SGHTA, CDR2 FQGNSA. The J segment lost 3 bases and the V segment lost 2 bases, leaving 3 bases of the junction unmatched. The CDR3 DNA follows: TGTGCCAGCAGCTTAACCGGACAGGGCTACGAGCAGTACTTC. It translates to CASSLTGQGYEQYF.

The chain carries TRBV7-3 and TRBJ2-5, with D perhaps TRBD1 (5 bases). This CDR3 region has 13 residues. The germline gives CDR1 SGHTA, CDR2 FQGTGA. Trimming cost V 0 bases and J 3 bases, with 5 bases left between them. The CDR3 sequence: CASSLTREETQYF. In nucleotides, the CDR3 is TGTGCCAGCAGCTTAACCAGGGAAGAGACCCAGTACTTC.

This chain's CDR3 is CASSPNLVGEQFF. As DNA, the CDR3 is TGTGCCAGCAGCCCTAACTTAGTTGGTGAGCAGTTCTTC. The V gene is TRBV11-2, the J gene TRBJ2-1; no clear D. The CDR3 consists of 13 residues. Germline V lookup: CDR1 SGHAT, CDR2 FQNNGV. Trimming took off 5 bases at V and 9 bases at J, with 14 bases between the two ends.

The chain links TRBV2 to TRBJ1-6, with 9 positions matching TRBD1. This CDR3 contains 14 residues. V shed 5 bases and J 10 bases; nucleotides not matched to a gene: 6. CDR1 is SNHLY, CDR2 FYNNEI, per germline. The CDR3 DNA sequence: TGTGCCAGCAGTCGTACAGGGGGCACGTCACCCCTCCACTTT. Translation: CASSRTGGTSPLHF.

This sequence joins TRBV6-5 and TRBJ1-2; 9 bases line up with TRBD1. Germline V CDR1 and CDR2: MNHEY, SVGAGI. The trim removed 0 bases at V and 8 bases at J, leaving 4 bases unmatched. There are 14 residues in the CDR3. The CDR3 DNA reads TGTGCCAGCAGTTACTCGGACAGGGGAGAGGGCTACACCTTC. It codes for CASSYSDRGEGYTF.

V gene TRBV19 combines with J gene TRBJ2-3; 13 bases map to TRBD2. Trimming at V came to 5 bases and at J to 2 bases, leaving 4 bases not matched to a gene. The germline CDR1 and CDR2 sequences are LNHDA and SQIVND (reference sequence). The CDR3 extends over 16 amino acids. The CDR3 here is CASSGGLAGATDTQYF. The CDR3 bases are TGTGCCAGTAGTGGTGGACTAGCGGGAGCCACAGATACGCAGTATTTT. Using reference TRBV19 and TRBJ2-3 for the parts outside the CDR3, the full variable domain is DGGITQSPKYLFRKEGQNVTLSCEQNLNHDAMYWYRQDPGQGLRLIYYSQIVNDFQKGDIAEGYSVSREKKESFPLTVTSAQKNPTAFYLCASSGGLAGATDTQYFGPGTRLTVL.

The chain has TRBV6-6 and TRBJ2-7; 8 positions agree with TRBD2. Looked up from germline, CDR1 is MNHNY and CDR2 is SVGAGI (reference sequence). V shed 0 bases, J shed 1 base, and the junction held 2 bases outside the gene matches. The CDR3 sequence is 15 residues long. As DNA, the CDR3 is TGTGCCAGCAGTTACTCGGGCGGGAGGTCCTACGAGCAGTACTTC. Translated: CASSYSGGRSYEQYF.

The gene calls are TRBV10-3 and TRBJ2-3; 11 nucleotides agree with TRBD2. This CDR3 region has 17 residues. V trimming: 6 bases; J trimming: 0 bases; junction bases outside the gene matches: 8. Germline-derived CDR1 and CDR2 are ENHRY and SYGVKD. The DNA of the CDR3 is TGTGCCATCAGGGAATCACTAGCGGGGGTGAGCACAGATACGCAGTATTTT. Protein sequence: CAIRESLAGVSTDTQYF.

The V and J genes are TRBV6-4 and TRBJ1-2; no clear D gene. V lost 11 bases, J lost 4 bases, and 11 bases lay in between. The CDR3 totals 11 residues. Germline CDR1 MRHNA, CDR2 SNTAGT. CDR3 residues: CAPRGSYGYTF. Here the CDR3 DNA reads TGTGCCCCCCGCGGAAGCTATGGCTACACCTTC.

V and J are TRBV2 and TRBJ1-4, with a possible D match to TRBD1 (5 bases). Germline V gene data show CDR1 as SNHLY and CDR2 as FYNNEI. This CDR3 spans 15 amino acids. Deletions cut 7 bases from V and 7 bases from J, with 19 bases between. CDR3 loop: CASKWGRAAIEKLFF. CDR3 nucleotide sequence: TGTGCCAGCAAATGGGGCCGCGCAGCGATTGAAAAACTGTTTTTT.

V and J are TRBV7-3 and TRBJ2-1; D gene unclear. V lost 0 bases to trimming and J lost 6 bases, with 12 bases between them. The CDR3 covers 15 residues. CDR1 is SGHTA, CDR2 FQGTGA, per germline. The CDR3 sequence: CASSLTSLVGNEQFF. In DNA, the CDR3 is TGTGCCAGCAGCTTAACGAGCCTAGTAGGCAATGAGCAGTTCTTC.

This clone was seen a few times. The V gene is TRBV27, the J gene TRBJ2-7; TRBD2 aligns across 14 bases. CDR1 is MNHEY, CDR2 SMNVEV, per germline (reference sequence). CDR3 length equals 14 residues. With 7 bases clipped from V and 6 bases from J, the junction kept 5 bases outside the gene matches. The CDR3 sequence is CASKPGLAGVEQYF. The CDR3 region has the DNA TGTGCCAGCAAACCGGGACTAGCGGGAGTCGAGCAGTACTTC.

The chain links TRBV6-6 to TRBJ1-4, with D possibly being TRBD1 (5 bases). Trimming took off 2 bases at V and 3 bases at J, with 10 bases between the two ends. The germline V gene encodes CDR1 MNHNY and CDR2 SVGAGI (reference sequence). The CDR3 runs to 15 residues. Here the CDR3 reads CASSYGQGPNEKLFF. The CDR3 DNA reads TGTGCCAGCAGTTACGGGCAGGGCCCTAATGAAAAACTGTTTTTT.

This sequence joins TRBV5-1 and TRBJ1-3; the D is unclear. V lost 4 bases and J 4 bases, leaving 9 bases between the germline ends. The CDR3 totals 13 residues. Germline-derived CDR1 and CDR2 are SGHRS and YFSETQ. The CDR3 reads CASSISGGNTIYF. For the CDR3, the DNA is TGCGCCAGCAGCATTTCAGGCGGAAACACCATATATTTT.

This chain links TRBV7-6 with TRBJ2-1; TRBD1 agrees at 9 bases. Germline lookup yields CDR1 SGHVS and CDR2 FNYEAQ. Trimming took 5 bases from V and 6 from J; bases not matched to a gene: 11. The CDR3 has 16 residues. The DNA of the CDR3 is TGTGCCAGCAGCCTGGCACAGGGGGCAGGGGGCAATGAGCAGTTCTTC. Translated: CASSLAQGAGGNEQFF.